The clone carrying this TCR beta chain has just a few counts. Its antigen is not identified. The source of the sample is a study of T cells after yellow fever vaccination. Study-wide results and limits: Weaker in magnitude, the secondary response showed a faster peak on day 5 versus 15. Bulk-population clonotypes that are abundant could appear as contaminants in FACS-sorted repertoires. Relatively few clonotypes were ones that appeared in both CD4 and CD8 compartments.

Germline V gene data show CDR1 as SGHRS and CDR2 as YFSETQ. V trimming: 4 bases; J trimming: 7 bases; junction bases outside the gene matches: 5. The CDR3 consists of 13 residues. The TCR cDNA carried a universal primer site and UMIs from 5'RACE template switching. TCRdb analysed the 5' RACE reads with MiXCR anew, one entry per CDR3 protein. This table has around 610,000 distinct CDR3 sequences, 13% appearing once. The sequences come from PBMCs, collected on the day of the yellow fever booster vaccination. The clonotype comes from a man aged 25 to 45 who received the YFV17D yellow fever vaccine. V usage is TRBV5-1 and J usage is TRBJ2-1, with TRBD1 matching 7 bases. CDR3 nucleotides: TGCGCCAGCAGCACTGACAGGGCAAATGAGCAGTTCTTC. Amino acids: CASSTDRANEQFF. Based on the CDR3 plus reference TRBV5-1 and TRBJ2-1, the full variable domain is KAGVTQTPRYLIKTRGQQVTLSCSPISGHRSVSWYQQTPGQGLQFLFEYFSETQRNKGNFPGRFSGRQFSNSRSEMNVSTLELGDSALYLCASSTDRANEQFFGPGTRLTVL.